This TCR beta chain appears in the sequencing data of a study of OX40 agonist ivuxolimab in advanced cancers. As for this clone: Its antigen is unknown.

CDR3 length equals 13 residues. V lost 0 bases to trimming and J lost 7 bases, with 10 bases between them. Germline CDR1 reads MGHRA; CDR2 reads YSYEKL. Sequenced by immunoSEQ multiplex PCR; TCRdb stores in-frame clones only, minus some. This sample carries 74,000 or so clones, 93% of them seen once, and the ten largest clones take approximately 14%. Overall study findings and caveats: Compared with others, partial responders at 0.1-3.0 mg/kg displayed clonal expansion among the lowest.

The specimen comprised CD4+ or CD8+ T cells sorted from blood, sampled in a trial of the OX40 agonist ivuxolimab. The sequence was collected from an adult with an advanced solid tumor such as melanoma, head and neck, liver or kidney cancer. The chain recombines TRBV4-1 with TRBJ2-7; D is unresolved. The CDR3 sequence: CASSQDRAREQYF. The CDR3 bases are TGCGCCAGCAGCCAAGATCGGGCTCGAGAGCAGTACTTC.